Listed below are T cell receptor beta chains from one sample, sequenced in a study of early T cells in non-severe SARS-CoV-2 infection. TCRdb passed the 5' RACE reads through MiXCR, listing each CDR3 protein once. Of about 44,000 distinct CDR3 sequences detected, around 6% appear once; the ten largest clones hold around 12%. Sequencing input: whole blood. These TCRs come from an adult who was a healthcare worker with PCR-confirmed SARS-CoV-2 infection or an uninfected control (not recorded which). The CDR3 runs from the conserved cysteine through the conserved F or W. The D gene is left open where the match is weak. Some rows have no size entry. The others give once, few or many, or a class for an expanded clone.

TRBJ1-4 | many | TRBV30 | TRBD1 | CAWSAGQLYEKLFF | TGTGCCTGGAGTGCGGGACAGCTTTACGAAAAACTGTTTTTT
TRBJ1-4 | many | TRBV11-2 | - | CASSSSGEKLFF | TGTGCCAGCAGCTCTTCAGGGGAGAAACTGTTTTTT
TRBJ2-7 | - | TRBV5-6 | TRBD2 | CASSKAGLAAEQYF | TGTGCCAGCAGCAAAGCGGGACTAGCGGCCGAGCAGTACTTC
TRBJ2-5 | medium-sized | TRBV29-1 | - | CSVVNSKETQYF | TGCAGCGTTGTTAACAGTAAAGAGACCCAGTACTTC
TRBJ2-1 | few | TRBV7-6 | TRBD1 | CASSRDREYYNEQFF | TGTGCCAGCAGCCGGGACAGGGAATACTACAATGAGCAGTTCTTC
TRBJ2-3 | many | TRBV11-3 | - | CASTRDGDTQYF | TGTGCCAGCACCCGGGATGGCGATACGCAGTATTTT
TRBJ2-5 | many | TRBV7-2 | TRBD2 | CASSSVAGDTQETQYF | TGTGCCAGCAGCTCCGTAGCGGGGGACACCCAAGAGACCCAGTACTTC
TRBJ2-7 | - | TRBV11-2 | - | CASSLDSSAYEQYF | TGTGCCAGCAGCTTAGACAGCTCTGCCTACGAGCAGTACTTC
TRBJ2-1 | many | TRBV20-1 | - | CSARRRGASGEQFF | TGCAGTGCTAGACGGCGCGGGGCGTCCGGGGAGCAGTTCTTC
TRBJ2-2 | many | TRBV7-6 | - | CASSLRFPGGYAAGELFF | TGTGCCAGCAGCTTAAGGTTTCCAGGGGGGTATGCGGCCGGGGAGCTGTTTTTT
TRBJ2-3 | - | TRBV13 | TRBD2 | CASSSKTSGYTDTQYF | TGTGCCAGCAGCTCCAAGACTAGCGGTTACACAGATACGCAGTATTTT
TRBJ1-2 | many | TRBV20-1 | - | CSARRESNYGYTF | TGCAGTGCTAGAAGGGAGTCTAACTATGGCTACACCTTC
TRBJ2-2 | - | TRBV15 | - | CATAQGTNTGELFF | TGTGCCACCGCGCAGGGGACGAACACCGGGGAGCTGTTTTTT
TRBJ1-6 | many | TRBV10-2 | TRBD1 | CASRDNLRDRLYNSPLHF | TGCGCCAGCAGAGACAATCTTAGGGACAGACTCTATAATTCACCCCTCCACTTT
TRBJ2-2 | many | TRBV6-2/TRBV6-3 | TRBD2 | CASRASGGLTGELFF | TGTGCCAGCAGAGCCAGCGGGGGGCTGACCGGGGAGCTGTTTTTT
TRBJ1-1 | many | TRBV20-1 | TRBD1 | CSARGQGSNTEAFF | TGCAGTGCTAGAGGACAGGGGTCAAACACTGAAGCTTTCTTT
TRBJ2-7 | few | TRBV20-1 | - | CSARATADYEQYF | TGCAGTGCTAGAGCGACGGCAGACTACGAGCAGTACTTC
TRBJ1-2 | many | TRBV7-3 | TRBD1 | CASRPTGTDANYGYTF | TGTGCCAGCAGACCGACAGGGACGGACGCTAACTATGGCTACACCTTC
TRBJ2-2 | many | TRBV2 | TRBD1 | CASSASAGGNTGELFF | TGTGCCAGCAGTGCGTCGGCAGGGGGGAACACCGGGGAGCTGTTTTTT
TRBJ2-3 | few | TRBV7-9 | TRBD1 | CASSFNTGGIADTQYF | TGTGCCAGCAGCTTTAATACAGGGGGAATCGCAGATACGCAGTATTTT
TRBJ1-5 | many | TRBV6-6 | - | CASSYVGYKGDQPQHF | TGTGCCAGCAGTTATGTAGGGTATAAGGGCGATCAGCCCCAGCATTTT
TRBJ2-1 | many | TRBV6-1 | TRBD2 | CASGTSRVLEQFF | TGTGCCAGCGGGACTAGTCGCGTTCTTGAGCAGTTCTTC
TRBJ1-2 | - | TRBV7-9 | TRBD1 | CASSPLMDREGNYGYTF | TGTGCCAGCAGCCCCCTGATGGACAGGGAAGGAAACTATGGCTACACCTTC
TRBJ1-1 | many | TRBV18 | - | CASSPQAPEAFF | TGTGCCAGCTCACCACAGGCCCCTGAAGCTTTCTTT
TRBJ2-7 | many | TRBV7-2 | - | CASSLDVGEQYF | TGTGCCAGCAGCTTAGACGTCGGTGAGCAGTACTTC
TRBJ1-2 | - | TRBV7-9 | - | CASSLRTDPGYTF | TGTGCCAGCAGCCTCCGGACAGACCCTGGCTACACCTTC
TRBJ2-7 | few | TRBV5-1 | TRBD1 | CASSFGQGVNEQYF | TGCGCCAGCAGCTTTGGACAGGGTGTCAACGAGCAGTACTTC
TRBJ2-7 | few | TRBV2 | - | CASNTGELRAYEQYF | TGTGCCAGTAATACGGGGGAACTGAGGGCCTACGAGCAGTACTTC
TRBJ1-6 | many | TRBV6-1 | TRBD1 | CASSEPGQGRRSPLHF | TGTGCCAGCAGTGAACCCGGACAGGGGAGAAGATCACCCCTCCACTTT